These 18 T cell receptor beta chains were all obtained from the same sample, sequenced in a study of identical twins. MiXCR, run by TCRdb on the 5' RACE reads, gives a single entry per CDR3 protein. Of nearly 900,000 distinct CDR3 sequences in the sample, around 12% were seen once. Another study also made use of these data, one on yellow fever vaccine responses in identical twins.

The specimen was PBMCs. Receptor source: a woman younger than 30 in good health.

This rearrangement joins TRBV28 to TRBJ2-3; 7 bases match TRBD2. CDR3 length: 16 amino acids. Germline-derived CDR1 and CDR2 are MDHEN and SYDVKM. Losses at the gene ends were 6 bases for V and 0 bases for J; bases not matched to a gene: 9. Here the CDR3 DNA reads TGTGCCAGCAGAAATCCTAGCGGATCTAGCACAGATACGCAGTATTTT. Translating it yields CASRNPSGSSTDTQYF. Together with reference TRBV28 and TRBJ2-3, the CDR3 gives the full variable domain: DVKVTQSSRYLVKRTGEKVFLECVQDMDHENMFWYRQDPGLGLRLIYFSYDVKMKEKGDIPEGYSVSREKKERFSLILESASTNQTSMYLCASRNPSGSSTDTQYFGPGTRLTVL.

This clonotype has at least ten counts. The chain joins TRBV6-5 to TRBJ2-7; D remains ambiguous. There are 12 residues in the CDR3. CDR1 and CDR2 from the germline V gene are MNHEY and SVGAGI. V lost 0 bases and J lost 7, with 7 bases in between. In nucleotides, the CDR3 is TGTGCCAGCAGTTACTCCGGAAAAGAGCAGTACTTC. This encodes CASSYSGKEQYF.

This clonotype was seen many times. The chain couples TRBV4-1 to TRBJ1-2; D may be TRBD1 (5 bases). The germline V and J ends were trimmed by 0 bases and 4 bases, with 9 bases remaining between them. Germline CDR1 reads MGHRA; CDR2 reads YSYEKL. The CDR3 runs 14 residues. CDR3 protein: CASSQDQGTYGYTF. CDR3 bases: TGCGCCAGCAGCCAAGATCAAGGGACCTATGGCTACACCTTC.

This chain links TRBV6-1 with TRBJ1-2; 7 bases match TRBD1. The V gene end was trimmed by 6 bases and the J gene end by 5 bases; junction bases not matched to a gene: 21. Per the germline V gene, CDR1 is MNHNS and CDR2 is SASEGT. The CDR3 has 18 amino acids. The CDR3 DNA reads TGTGCCAGCAGAGAAAGAAGACAGGGAGACAAAGTCGGGTATGGCTACACCTTC. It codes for CASRERRQGDKVGYGYTF.

CDR3 amino acids: CASSSPDRTSYEQYF. The CDR3 nucleotides are TGTGCCAGCAGCTCCCCGGACAGGACCTCCTACGAGCAGTACTTC. The rearrangement joins TRBV7-2 to TRBJ2-7, with 7 bases aligning to TRBD1. The CDR3 is 15 amino acids. The germline V gene encodes CDR1 SGHTA and CDR2 FQGNSA. Trimming removed 4 bases from V and 0 bases from J; junction bases left unmatched: 6.

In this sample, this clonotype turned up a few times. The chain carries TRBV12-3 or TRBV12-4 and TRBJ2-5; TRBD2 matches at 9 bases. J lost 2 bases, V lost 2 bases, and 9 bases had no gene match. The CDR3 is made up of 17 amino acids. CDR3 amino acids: CASSLPGLAGRQETQYF. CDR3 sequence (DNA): TGTGCCAGCAGTTTACCGGGTCTAGCGGGGAGGCAAGAGACCCAGTACTTC.

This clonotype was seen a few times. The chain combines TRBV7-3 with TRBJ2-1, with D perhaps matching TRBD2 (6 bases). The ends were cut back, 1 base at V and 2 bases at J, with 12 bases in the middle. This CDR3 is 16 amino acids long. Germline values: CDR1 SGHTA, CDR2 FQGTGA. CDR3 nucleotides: TGTGCCAGCAGCTTAAACCCTAGCGTCCCCTACAATGAGCAGTTCTTC. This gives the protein CASSLNPSVPYNEQFF.

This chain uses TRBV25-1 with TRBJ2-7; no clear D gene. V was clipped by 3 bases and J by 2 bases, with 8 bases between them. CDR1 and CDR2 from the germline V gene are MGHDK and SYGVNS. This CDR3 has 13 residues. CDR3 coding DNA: TGTGCCAGCAGTGATATTCCGACCTACGAGCAGTACTTC. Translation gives CASSDIPTYEQYF.

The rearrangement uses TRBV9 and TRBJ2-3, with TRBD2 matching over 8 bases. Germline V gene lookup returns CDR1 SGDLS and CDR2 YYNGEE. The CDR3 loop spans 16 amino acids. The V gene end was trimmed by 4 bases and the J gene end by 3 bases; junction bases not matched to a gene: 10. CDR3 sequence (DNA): TGTGCCAGCAGCCCACCGTTACGGGGGGGGACAGATACGCAGTATTTT. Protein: CASSPPLRGGTDTQYF.

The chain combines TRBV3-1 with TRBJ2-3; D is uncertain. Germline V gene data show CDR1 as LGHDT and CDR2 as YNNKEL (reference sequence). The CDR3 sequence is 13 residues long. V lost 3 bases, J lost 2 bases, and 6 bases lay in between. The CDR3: CASSHRFTDTQYF. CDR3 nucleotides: TGTGCCAGCAGCCATCGATTCACAGATACGCAGTATTTT.

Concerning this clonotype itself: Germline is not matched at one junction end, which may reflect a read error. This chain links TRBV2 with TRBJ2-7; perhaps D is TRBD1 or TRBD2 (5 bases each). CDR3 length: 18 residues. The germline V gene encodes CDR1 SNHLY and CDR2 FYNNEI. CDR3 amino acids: CTSSPQGEADRVVGEQYF. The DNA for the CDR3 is TGTACCAGCAGTCCGCAGGGAGAAGCGGATCGGGTGGTAGGCGAGCAGTACTTC.

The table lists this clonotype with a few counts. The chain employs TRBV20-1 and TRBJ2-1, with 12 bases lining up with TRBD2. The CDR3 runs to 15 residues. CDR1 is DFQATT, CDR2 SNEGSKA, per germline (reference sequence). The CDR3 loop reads CTATSGGHSYNEQFF. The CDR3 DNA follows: TGCACCGCGACTAGCGGGGGCCACTCCTACAATGAGCAGTTCTTC.

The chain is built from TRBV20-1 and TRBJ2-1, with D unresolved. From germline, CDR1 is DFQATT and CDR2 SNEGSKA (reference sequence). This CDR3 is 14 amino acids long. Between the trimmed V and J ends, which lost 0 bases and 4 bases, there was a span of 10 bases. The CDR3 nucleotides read TGCAGTGCTAGAGATAGGACCGCGTACAATGAGCAGTTCTTC. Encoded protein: CSARDRTAYNEQFF.

The DNA for the CDR3 is TGTGCCAGCAGCCACTCCGGGACTACCCTAACCGGGGAGCTGTTTTTT. This sequence encodes CASSHSGTTLTGELFF. The chain employs TRBV14 and TRBJ2-2; TRBD2 matches at 7 bases. The junction had 9 bases not matched to a gene; V was cut back by 3 bases and J by 5 bases. This CDR3 is built from 16 residues. Germline V gene sequence: CDR1 SGHDN, CDR2 FVKESK.

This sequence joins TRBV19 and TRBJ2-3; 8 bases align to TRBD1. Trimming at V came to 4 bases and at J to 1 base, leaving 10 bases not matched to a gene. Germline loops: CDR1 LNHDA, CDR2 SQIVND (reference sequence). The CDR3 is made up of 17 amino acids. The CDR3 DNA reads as TGTGCCAGTAGTACTCGACAGGGGCCCTTTGGCACAGATACGCAGTATTTT. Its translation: CASSTRQGPFGTDTQYF.

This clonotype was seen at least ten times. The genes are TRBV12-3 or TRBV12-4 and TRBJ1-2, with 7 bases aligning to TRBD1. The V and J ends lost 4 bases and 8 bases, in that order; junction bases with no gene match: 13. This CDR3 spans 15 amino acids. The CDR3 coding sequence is TGTGCCAGCAGTTCGGCATACAGGGGACTGGACGGCTACACCTTC. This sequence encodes CASSSAYRGLDGYTF.

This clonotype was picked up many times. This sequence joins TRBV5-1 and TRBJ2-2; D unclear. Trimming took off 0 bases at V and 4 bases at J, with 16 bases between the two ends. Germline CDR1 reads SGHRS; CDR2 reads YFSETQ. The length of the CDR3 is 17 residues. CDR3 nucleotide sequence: TGCGCCAGCAGCTTGGAGGGAACCCAAACTTTCACCGGGGAGCTGTTTTTT. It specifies CASSLEGTQTFTGELFF.

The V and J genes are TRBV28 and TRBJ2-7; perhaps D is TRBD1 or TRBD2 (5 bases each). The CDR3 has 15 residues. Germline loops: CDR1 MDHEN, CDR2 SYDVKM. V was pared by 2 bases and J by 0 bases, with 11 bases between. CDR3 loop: CASSLPGTSSYEQYF. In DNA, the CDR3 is TGTGCCAGCAGTTTACCCGGGACCTCCTCCTACGAGCAGTACTTC.